The entry below describes one T cell receptor (beta chain). V shed 1 base and J shed 4 bases, with 7 bases lying between them. Germline CDR1 and CDR2: SNHLY and FYNNEI. The CDR3 has 13 residues. The data were taken from a study of T cell repertoires in cytomegalovirus infection. TCRdb used MiXCR to reprocess the reads, holding one entry per CDR3 protein. Altogether around 260,000 distinct CDR3 sequences are present, approximately 9.2% being singletons, with the ten largest covering around 15%. Sequencing used PBMCs. This sequence was found in a human donor in good health (CMV status not recorded). Some clones in this sample may be carry-over from other donors' samples. The chain joins TRBV2 to TRBJ2-5, with D hard to call. DNA of the CDR3: TGTGCCAGCAGTGAAGGGGGTCGAGAGACCCAGTACTTC. Its translation is CASSEGGRETQYF.